This paragraph reports one T cell receptor beta chain. This record comes from a study of cytotoxic CD8 clonotypes in ibrutinib-treated CLL. Study context: Recorded responses included about 25 partial and 2 complete; following median roughly 70 months, roughly 15 stayed remitted and around 12 progressed.

The protocol was immunoSEQ multiplex PCR, while the TCRdb copy is restricted to in-frame clones and leaves out a portion. The sample contains over 30,000 clones, 55% to 80% of which appear only once. Sequencing was performed on PBMCs, taken at disease progression, from a patient treated with ibrutinib. This clonotype was obtained from a human donor with chronic lymphocytic leukemia.

In nucleotides, the CDR3 is TGTGCCAGCAGCTCTACAGGGGGGGGAAACACTGAAGCTTTCTTT. Translation gives CASSSTGGGNTEAFF. This chain links TRBV7-9 with TRBJ1-1; 8 nucleotides align to TRBD1. V was pared by 4 bases and J by 2 bases, with 6 bases of the junction left unmatched. Germline CDR1 is SEHNR and CDR2 is FQNEAQ (reference sequence). This CDR3 spans 15 amino acids.